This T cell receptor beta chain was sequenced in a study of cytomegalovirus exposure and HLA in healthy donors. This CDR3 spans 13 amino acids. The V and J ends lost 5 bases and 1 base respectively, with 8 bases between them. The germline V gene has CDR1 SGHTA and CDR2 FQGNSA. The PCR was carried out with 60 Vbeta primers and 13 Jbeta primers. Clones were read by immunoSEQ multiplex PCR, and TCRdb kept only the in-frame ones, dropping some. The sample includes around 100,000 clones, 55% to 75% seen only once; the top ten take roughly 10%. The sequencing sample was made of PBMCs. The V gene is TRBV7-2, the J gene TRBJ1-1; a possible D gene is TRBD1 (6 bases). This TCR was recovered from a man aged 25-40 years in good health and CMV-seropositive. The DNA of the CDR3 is TGTGCCAGCAGCCTGGGGGCGAACACTGAAGCTTTCTTT. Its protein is CASSLGANTEAFF. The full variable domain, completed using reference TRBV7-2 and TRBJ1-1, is GAGVSQSPSNKVTEKGKDVELRCDPISGHTALYWYRQSLGQGLEFLIYFQGNSAPDKSGLPSDRFSAERTGGSVSTLTIQRTQQEDSAVYLCASSLGANTEAFFGQGTRLTVV.